Below, 28 T cell receptor beta chains from the same sample are listed, as sequenced in a study of cytomegalovirus exposure and HLA in healthy donors. Profiling relied on immunoSEQ multiplex PCR, and the TCRdb table lists in-frame clones only, not all of them. This sample yields roughly 150,000 clones, of which around 81% are seen a single time; around 2.4% belongs to the top ten. The sequencing input was PBMCs. All receptors come from a man aged 30 to 39 in good health and CMV-seropositive.

The V gene is TRBV10-3, the J gene TRBJ2-2; 8 bases map to TRBD1. Germline V gene sequence: CDR1 ENHRY, CDR2 SYGVKD. CDR3 length: 18 amino acids. V dropped 0 bases and J dropped 8; count of bases not matched to a gene: 14. In DNA form, the CDR3 reads TGTGCCATCAGTGAGTCCGTGTCGAGACAGGGGACCACAGGGGAGCTGTTTTTT. Its protein product is CAISESVSRQGTTGELFF.

The rearrangement uses TRBV20-1 and TRBJ2-2; no reliable D call. The length of the CDR3 is 10 residues. V was cut by 5 bases and J by 8 bases, with 6 bases left in between. Germline V gene sequence: CDR1 DFQATT, CDR2 SNEGSKA (reference sequence). For the CDR3, the DNA is TGCAGTGCTGCCAGGGGGGAGCTGTTTTTT. Translated: CSAARGELFF.

This chain uses TRBV10-3 with TRBJ1-1; D is perhaps TRBD1 (6 bases). Germline lookup yields CDR1 ENHRY and CDR2 SYGVKD. V was pared by 0 bases and J by 0 bases, with 8 bases between. There are 15 residues in the CDR3. CDR3: CAISESTGMNTEAFF. The CDR3 DNA is TGTGCCATCAGTGAGTCCACAGGGATGAACACTGAAGCTTTCTTT.

This chain joins TRBV5-4 and TRBJ1-5, with D perhaps matching TRBD1 (5 bases). Trimming took off 5 bases at V and 5 bases at J, with 11 bases between the two ends. Germline-derived CDR1 and CDR2 are SGHNT and YYREEE (reference sequence). The CDR3 has 13 residues. The CDR3 nucleotides read TGTGCCAGCAGTCGGGGACTGGATCAGCCCCAGCATTTT. This gives the protein CASSRGLDQPQHF.

Ten or more counts support this clone. The V gene is TRBV6-4, the J gene TRBJ2-7; TRBD1 matches 11 bases. This CDR3 region has 14 residues. The V gene's germline CDR1 is MRHNA and CDR2 SNTAGT. Losses at the gene ends were 3 bases for V and 3 bases for J; bases not matched to a gene: 1. This CDR3 reads CASSEGTGGYEQYF. CDR3 nucleotide sequence: TGTGCCAGCAGTGAGGGGACAGGGGGCTACGAGCAGTACTTC.

There are a few counts of this clone. J is TRBJ1-1 and V is TRBV6-1, with D possibly TRBD1 on 5 matching bases. The germline V gene encodes CDR1 MNHNS and CDR2 SASEGT. There are 14 residues in the CDR3. Trimming pared 3 bases from V and 3 bases from J, leaving 11 bases between. This CDR3 is CASSEPGRHTEAFF. The CDR3 DNA sequence: TGTGCCAGCAGTGAGCCAGGGAGGCACACTGAAGCTTTCTTT.

This clone occurred once. This chain connects TRBV5-1 to TRBJ1-2; weak D call: TRBD1 (5 bases). Germline assignment: CDR1 SGHRS and CDR2 YFSETQ. The CDR3 is made up of 13 amino acids. With 0 bases removed from V and 7 bases from J, the gap between germline ends came to 10 bases. CDR3 sequence reads: CASSLEGTRGYTF. In DNA, the CDR3 is TGCGCCAGCAGCTTGGAAGGGACTCGTGGCTACACCTTC.

J is TRBJ1-2 and V is TRBV19; the match to TRBD1 covers 9 bases. Germline-derived CDR1 and CDR2 are LNHDA and SQIVND (reference sequence). The CDR3 sequence is 13 residues long. J lost 3 bases, V lost 6 bases, and 2 bases had no gene match. CDR3 residues: CASRDRGDYGYTF. The CDR3 coding sequence is TGTGCCAGTAGAGACAGGGGGGACTATGGCTACACCTTC.

The chain uses TRBV4-1 and TRBJ2-7, with TRBD2 matching 11 bases. Germline V CDR1 and CDR2: MGHRA, YSYEKL. The trim removed 4 bases at V and 3 bases at J, leaving 20 bases unmatched. The CDR3 has 20 residues. The CDR3 sequence: CASSPSGGGLTSGGIYEQYF. For the CDR3, the DNA is TGCGCCAGCAGCCCAAGCGGGGGGGGGTTAACTAGCGGGGGAATCTACGAGCAGTACTTC.

The CDR3 is CASSHGQGDQPQHF. CDR3 DNA: TGTGCCAGCTCACACGGACAGGGGGATCAGCCCCAGCATTTT. The genes are TRBV18 and TRBJ1-5, with 10 nucleotides matching TRBD1. This CDR3 has 14 amino acids. CDR1 is KGHSH and CDR2 is LQKENI in the germline V gene. With 4 bases clipped from V and 5 bases from J, the junction kept 2 bases outside the gene matches. Supplemented by reference TRBV18 and TRBJ1-5, the full variable domain reads NAGVMQNPRHLVRRRGQEARLRCSPMKGHSHVYWYRQLPEEGLKFMVYLQKENIIDESGMPKERFSAEFPKEGPSILRIQQVVRGDSAAYFCASSHGQGDQPQHFGDGTRLSIL.

CDR3 in DNA: TGTGCCAGCAGCCGGACTAGCGGGGGTTACGAGCAGTACTTC. This gives the protein CASSRTSGGYEQYF. This chain joins TRBV5-5 and TRBJ2-7; TRBD2 aligns across 13 bases. V lost 4 bases and J lost 4; bases outside the gene matches: 2. The CDR3 runs to 14 residues. Germline V gene sequence: CDR1 SGHKS, CDR2 YYEKEE (reference sequence).

The V and J genes are TRBV19 and TRBJ2-5; no clear D gene. Trimming stripped 1 base from V and 3 bases from J, with 6 bases between. This CDR3 has 13 amino acids. Germline loops: CDR1 LNHDA, CDR2 SQIVND (reference sequence). CDR3: CASSIVSKETQYF. The CDR3 region has the DNA TGTGCCAGTAGTATAGTTAGTAAAGAGACCCAGTACTTC.

This rearrangement joins TRBV19 to TRBJ1-5; no clear D gene. The CDR3 has 16 residues. The V gene's germline CDR1 is LNHDA and CDR2 SQIVND (reference sequence). The ends were cut back, 2 bases at V and 3 bases at J, with 14 bases in the middle. The DNA for the CDR3 is TGTGCCAGTAGTATATTCGTTACGCAGAACAATCAGCCCCAGCATTTT. Translating it yields CASSIFVTQNNQPQHF.

The sample holds many counts of this clone. The chain carries TRBV6-1 and TRBJ2-7, with TRBD2 as a possible D gene (6 bases). The V gene's germline CDR1 is MNHNS and CDR2 SASEGT. V dropped 7 bases and J dropped 4 bases, with 14 bases sitting between them. The CDR3 consists of 13 residues. CDR3 in DNA: TGTGCCAGCAAGGCGGGGACCGTTTACGAGCAGTACTTC. This translates into CASKAGTVYEQYF.

This chain uses TRBV4-3 with TRBJ2-3; D is possibly TRBD2 (6 bases). CDR1 LGHNA and CDR2 YSLEER come from the germline V gene. CDR3 length: 17 residues. Trimming left V 2 bases short and J 1 base short, with 16 bases between. CDR3 sequence (DNA): TGCGCCAGCAGCCAAAGTGGGGGACTCCGTCGCACAGATACGCAGTATTTT. Its protein product is CASSQSGGLRRTDTQYF.

This rearrangement joins TRBV5-8 to TRBJ1-5; 7 bases are shared with TRBD1. Germline lookup yields CDR1 SGHTS and CDR2 YDEGEE. Trimming took 4 bases from V and 4 from J; bases not matched to a gene: 8. This CDR3 is 15 amino acids long. CDR3 region: CASSAGQVVNQPQHF. The DNA of the CDR3 is TGTGCCAGCAGCGCTGGACAGGTAGTGAATCAGCCCCAGCATTTT.

The genes are TRBV7-9 and TRBJ1-1; 11 bases align to TRBD1. The CDR3 covers 16 residues. Germline CDR1 SEHNR, CDR2 FQNEAQ (reference sequence). After removal of 4 bases from V and 3 bases from J, the junction contained 7 bases not matched to a gene. The CDR3 is CASSSGTGGLDTEAFF. The CDR3 region has the DNA TGTGCCAGCAGCTCCGGGACAGGGGGTTTGGACACTGAAGCTTTCTTT.

V gene TRBV7-2 combines with J gene TRBJ2-2, with D perhaps matching TRBD1 (6 bases). Germline-derived CDR1 and CDR2 are SGHTA and FQGNSA. V lost 5 bases and J lost 3, with 10 bases in between. This CDR3 comprises 14 residues. The CDR3 DNA follows: TGTGCCAGCAGCCTCCGACAGGACACCGGGGAGCTGTTTTTT. Protein product: CASSLRQDTGELFF.

The V gene is TRBV5-1, the J gene TRBJ2-7; D possibly corresponds to TRBD2 (6 bases). CDR3 length: 17 residues. The germline gives CDR1 SGHRS, CDR2 YFSETQ. V dropped 0 bases and J dropped 6 bases, with 22 bases sitting between them. The CDR3 bases are TGCGCCAGCAGCTTGGTAGGGCACCGGGACTTCCGGGGCGAGCAGTACTTC. Translating it yields CASSLVGHRDFRGEQYF.

This clone was recorded many times. The genes are TRBV15 and TRBJ1-1; a weak D match, TRBD1 (6 bases). CDR3 size: 18 residues. The germline V and J ends were trimmed by 0 bases and 5 bases, with 22 bases remaining between them. Germline CDR1 reads LNHNV; CDR2 reads YYDKDF (reference sequence). The CDR3 reads CATSRDQGSGATPTEAFF. The CDR3 DNA reads TGTGCCACCAGCAGAGATCAAGGATCAGGGGCTACCCCTACTGAAGCTTTCTTT.

This chain connects TRBV7-9 to TRBJ2-5; 11 bases are a match to TRBD2. The CDR3 has 15 amino acids. Germline assignment: CDR1 SEHNR and CDR2 FQNEAQ (reference sequence). V was pared by 0 bases and J by 4 bases, with 1 base of the junction left unmatched. CDR3 amino acids: CASSLAGTSGETQYF. The CDR3 DNA sequence: TGTGCCAGCAGCTTAGCCGGGACTAGCGGAGAGACCCAGTACTTC.

The chain combines TRBV7-2 with TRBJ2-3; no definite D call. Trimming removed 6 bases at V and 4 bases at J, with 8 bases between. This CDR3 has 12 amino acids. Germline values: CDR1 SGHTA, CDR2 FQGNSA. CDR3 coding DNA: TGTGCCAGCAGTAGCTTGGCAGATACGCAGTATTTT. Protein product: CASSSLADTQYF.

This clone has only one observation. The V gene is TRBV18, the J gene TRBJ2-3; a possible D gene is TRBD1 (6 bases). Germline CDR1 is KGHSH and CDR2 is LQKENI. The CDR3 runs to 16 residues. V was cut by 3 bases and J by 2 bases, with 15 bases left in between. CDR3 sequence reads: CASSPQGRTYTDTQYF. DNA for the CDR3: TGTGCCAGCTCACCCCAGGGGCGGACTTACACAGATACGCAGTATTTT.

The chain employs TRBV7-2 and TRBJ1-4, with D uncertain. The germline V gene encodes CDR1 SGHTA and CDR2 FQGNSA. Trimming shortened V by 1 base and J by 4 bases, and 10 bases separated the two germline ends. The CDR3 length is 15 residues. The CDR3 region has the DNA TGTGCCAGCAGCTTAGAACCCAGTTATAATGAAAAACTGTTTTTT. Its protein product is CASSLEPSYNEKLFF.

This clone has only a few counts. The rearrangement uses TRBV5-1 and TRBJ1-1, with TRBD1 matching over 9 bases. The CDR3 length is 14 residues. CDR1 is SGHRS, CDR2 YFSETQ, per germline. J was trimmed by 2 bases and V by 4 bases; bases with no gene match: 3. The CDR3 here is CASSRTGANTEAFF. The CDR3 DNA reads as TGCGCCAGCAGCCGGACAGGGGCAAACACTGAAGCTTTCTTT.

The V gene is TRBV5-1, the J gene TRBJ2-3, with D perhaps matching TRBD1 (6 bases). The CDR3 spans 14 residues. V was pared by 0 bases and J by 2 bases, with 7 bases between. The germline CDR1 and CDR2 sequences are SGHRS and YFSETQ. The CDR3 spells CASSLGTVTDTQYF. CDR3 DNA: TGCGCCAGCAGCTTGGGGACAGTCACAGATACGCAGTATTTT.

The chain couples TRBV7-2 to TRBJ1-1; D remains ambiguous. Germline loops: CDR1 SGHTA, CDR2 FQGNSA. V was trimmed by 2 bases and J by 0 bases, leaving 13 bases between them. CDR3 size: 16 residues. The CDR3 region is CASSLRKNSMNTEAFF. The CDR3 nucleotides are TGTGCCAGCAGCTTAAGAAAGAACAGCATGAACACTGAAGCTTTCTTT.

This clone was observed a few times. This chain uses TRBV6-5 with TRBJ2-3; D uncertain. CDR3 size: 14 residues. Per germline, CDR1 MNHEY and CDR2 SVGAGI. V dropped 0 bases and J dropped 4 bases, with 8 bases sitting between them. CDR3 coding DNA: TGTGCCAGCAGTTACTCCCAGAGGTCAGATACGCAGTATTTT. It yields the protein CASSYSQRSDTQYF.